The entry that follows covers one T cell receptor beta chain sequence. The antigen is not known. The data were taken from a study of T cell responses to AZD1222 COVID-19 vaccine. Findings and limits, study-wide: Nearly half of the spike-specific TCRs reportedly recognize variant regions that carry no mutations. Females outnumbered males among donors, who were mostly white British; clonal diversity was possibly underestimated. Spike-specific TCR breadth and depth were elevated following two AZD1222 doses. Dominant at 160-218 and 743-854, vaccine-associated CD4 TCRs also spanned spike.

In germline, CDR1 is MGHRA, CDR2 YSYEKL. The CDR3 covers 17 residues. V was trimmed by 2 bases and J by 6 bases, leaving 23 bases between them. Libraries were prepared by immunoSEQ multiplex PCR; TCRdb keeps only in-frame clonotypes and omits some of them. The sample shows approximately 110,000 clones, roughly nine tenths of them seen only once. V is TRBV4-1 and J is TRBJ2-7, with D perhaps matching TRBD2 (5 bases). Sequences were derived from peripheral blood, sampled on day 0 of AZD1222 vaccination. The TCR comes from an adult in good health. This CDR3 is CASSQPPSPGGSREQYF. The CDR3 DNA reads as TGCGCCAGCAGCCAACCCCCCTCACCAGGAGGCTCACGCGAGCAGTACTTC.